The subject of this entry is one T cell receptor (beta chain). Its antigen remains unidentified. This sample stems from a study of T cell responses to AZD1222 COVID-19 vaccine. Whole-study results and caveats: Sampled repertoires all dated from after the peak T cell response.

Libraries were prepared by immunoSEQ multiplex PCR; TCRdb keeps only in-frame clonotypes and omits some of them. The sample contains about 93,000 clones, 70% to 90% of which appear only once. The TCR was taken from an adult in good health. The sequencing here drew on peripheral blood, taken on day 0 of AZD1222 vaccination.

CDR3 bases: TGTGCCAGCAGACCGGACAGGAGAAATTCACCCCTCCACTTT. The encoded protein is CASRPDRRNSPLHF. J is TRBJ1-6 and V is TRBV6-5, with 7 bases lining up with TRBD1. This CDR3 spans 14 amino acids. Germline values: CDR1 MNHEY, CDR2 SVGAGI. Trimming cost V 6 bases and J 7 bases; bases outside gene matches: 6.